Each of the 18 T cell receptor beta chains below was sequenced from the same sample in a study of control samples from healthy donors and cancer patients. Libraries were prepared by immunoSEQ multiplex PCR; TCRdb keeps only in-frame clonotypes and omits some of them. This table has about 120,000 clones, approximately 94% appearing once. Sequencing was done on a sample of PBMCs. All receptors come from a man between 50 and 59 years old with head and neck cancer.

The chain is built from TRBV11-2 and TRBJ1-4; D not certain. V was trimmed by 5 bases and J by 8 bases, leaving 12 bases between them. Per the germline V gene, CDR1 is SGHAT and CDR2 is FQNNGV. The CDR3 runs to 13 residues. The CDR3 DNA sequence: TGTGCCAGCAGCCCAAGTTCCCGCGAAAAACTGTTTTTT. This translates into CASSPSSREKLFF.

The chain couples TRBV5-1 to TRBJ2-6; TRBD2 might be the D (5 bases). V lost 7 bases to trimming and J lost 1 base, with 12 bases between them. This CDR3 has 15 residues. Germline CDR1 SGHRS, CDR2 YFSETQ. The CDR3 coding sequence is TGCGCCAGCCGGGGAATGAGTTCTGGGGCCAACGTCCTGACTTTC. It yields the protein CASRGMSSGANVLTF.

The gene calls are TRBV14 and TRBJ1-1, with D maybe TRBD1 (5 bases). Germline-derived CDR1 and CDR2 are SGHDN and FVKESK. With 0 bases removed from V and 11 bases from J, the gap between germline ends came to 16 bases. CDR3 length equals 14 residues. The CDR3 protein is CASSQDRQSRKAFF. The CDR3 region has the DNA TGTGCCAGCAGCCAAGATCGACAGTCAAGGAAGGCTTTCTTT.

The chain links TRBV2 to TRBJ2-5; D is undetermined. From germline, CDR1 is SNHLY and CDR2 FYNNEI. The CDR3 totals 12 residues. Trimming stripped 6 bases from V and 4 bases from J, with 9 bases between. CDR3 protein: CASSPSGETQYF. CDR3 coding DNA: TGTGCCAGCAGCCCCAGTGGAGAGACCCAGTACTTC.

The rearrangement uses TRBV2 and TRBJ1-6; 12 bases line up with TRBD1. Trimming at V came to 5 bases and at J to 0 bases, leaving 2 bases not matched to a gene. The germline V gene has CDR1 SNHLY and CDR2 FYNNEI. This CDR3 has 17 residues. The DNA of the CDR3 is TGTGCCAGCAGTTTGGGACAGGGGGCCTCCTATAATTCACCCCTCCACTTT. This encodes CASSLGQGASYNSPLHF.

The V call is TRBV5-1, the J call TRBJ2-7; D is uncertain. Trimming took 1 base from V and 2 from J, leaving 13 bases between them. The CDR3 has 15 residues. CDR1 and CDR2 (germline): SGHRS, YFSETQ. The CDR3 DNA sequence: TGCGCCAGCAGCTTGAGCGTTGGGGTTCCCTACGAGCAGTACTTC. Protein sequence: CASSLSVGVPYEQYF.

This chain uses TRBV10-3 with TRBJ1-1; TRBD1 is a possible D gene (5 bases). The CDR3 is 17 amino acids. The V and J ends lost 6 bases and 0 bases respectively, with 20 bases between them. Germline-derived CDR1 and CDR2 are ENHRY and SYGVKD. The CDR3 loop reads CAIRPRVQQAMNTEAFF. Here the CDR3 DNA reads TGTGCCATCAGGCCCCGGGTTCAACAGGCCATGAACACTGAAGCTTTCTTT.

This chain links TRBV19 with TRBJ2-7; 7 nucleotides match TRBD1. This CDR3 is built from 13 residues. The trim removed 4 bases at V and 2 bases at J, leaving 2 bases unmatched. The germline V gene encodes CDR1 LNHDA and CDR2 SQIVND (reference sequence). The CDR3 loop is CASSRQGAYEQYF. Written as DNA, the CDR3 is TGTGCCAGTAGTAGACAGGGAGCCTACGAGCAGTACTTC.

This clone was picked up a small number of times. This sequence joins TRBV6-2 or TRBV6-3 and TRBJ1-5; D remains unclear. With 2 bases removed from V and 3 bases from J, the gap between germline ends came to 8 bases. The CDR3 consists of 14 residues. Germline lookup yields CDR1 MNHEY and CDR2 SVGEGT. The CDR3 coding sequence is TGTGCCAGCAGTTACGTACAGATCAATCAGCCCCAGCATTTT. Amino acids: CASSYVQINQPQHF.

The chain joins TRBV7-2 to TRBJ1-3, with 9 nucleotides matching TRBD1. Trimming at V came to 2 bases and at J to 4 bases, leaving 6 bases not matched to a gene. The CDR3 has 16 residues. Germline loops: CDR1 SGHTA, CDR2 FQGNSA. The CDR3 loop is CASSLIQGARGNTIYF. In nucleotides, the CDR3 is TGTGCCAGCAGCTTAATACAGGGGGCAAGGGGAAACACCATATATTTT.

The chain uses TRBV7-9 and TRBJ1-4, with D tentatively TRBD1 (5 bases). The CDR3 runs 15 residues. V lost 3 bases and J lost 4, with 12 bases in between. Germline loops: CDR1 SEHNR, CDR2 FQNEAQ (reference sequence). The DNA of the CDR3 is TGTGCCAGCAGCTTGGGGGGGATAGGTAATGAAAAACTGTTTTTT. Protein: CASSLGGIGNEKLFF.

The CDR3 reads CASSLISADTQYF. CDR3 nucleotides: TGTGCCAGCAGCTTAATTAGTGCGGATACGCAGTATTTT. The gene calls are TRBV7-3 and TRBJ2-3; D is unclear. Germline CDR1 is SGHTA and CDR2 is FQGTGA. V dropped 1 base and J dropped 6 bases, with 8 bases sitting between them. CDR3 size: 13 residues. The full variable domain, completed using reference TRBV7-3 and TRBJ2-3, is GAGVSQTPSNKVTEKGKYVELRCDPISGHTALYWYRQSLGQGPEFLIYFQGTGAADDSGLPNDRFFAVRPEGSVSTLKIQRTERGDSAVYLCASSLISADTQYFGPGTRLTVL.

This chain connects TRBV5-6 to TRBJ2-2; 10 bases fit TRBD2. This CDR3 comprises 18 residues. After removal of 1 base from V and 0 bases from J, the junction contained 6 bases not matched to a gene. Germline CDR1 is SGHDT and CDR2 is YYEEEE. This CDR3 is CASSLSLAGAANTGELFF. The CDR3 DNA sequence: TGTGCCAGCAGCTTGAGTCTAGCGGGGGCTGCGAACACCGGGGAGCTGTTTTTT.

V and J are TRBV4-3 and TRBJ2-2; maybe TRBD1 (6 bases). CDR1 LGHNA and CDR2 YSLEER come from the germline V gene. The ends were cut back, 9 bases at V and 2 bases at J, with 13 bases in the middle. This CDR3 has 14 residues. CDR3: CASRTVQNTGELFF. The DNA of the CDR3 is TGCGCCAGTCGGACAGTCCAAAACACCGGGGAGCTGTTTTTT.

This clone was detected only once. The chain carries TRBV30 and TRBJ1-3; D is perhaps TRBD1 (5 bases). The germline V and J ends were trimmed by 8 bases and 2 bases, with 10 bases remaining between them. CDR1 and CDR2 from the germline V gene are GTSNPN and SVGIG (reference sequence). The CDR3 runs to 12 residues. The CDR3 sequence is CARGGAGNTIYF. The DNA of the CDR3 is TGTGCCCGCGGGGGGGCTGGAAACACCATATATTTT.

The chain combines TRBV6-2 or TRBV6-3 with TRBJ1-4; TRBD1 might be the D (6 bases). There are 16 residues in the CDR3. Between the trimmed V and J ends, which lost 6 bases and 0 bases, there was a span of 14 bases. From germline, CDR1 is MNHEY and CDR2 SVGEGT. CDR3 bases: TGTGCCAGCAGACCTCGGACAGCTGCAACTAATGAAAAACTGTTTTTT. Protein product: CASRPRTAATNEKLFF.

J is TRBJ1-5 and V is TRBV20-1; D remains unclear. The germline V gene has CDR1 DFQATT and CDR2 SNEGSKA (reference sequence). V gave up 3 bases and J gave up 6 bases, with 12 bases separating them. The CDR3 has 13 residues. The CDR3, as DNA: TGCAGTGCTAGTAGAGAGGCCGTTCAGCCCCAGCATTTT. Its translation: CSASREAVQPQHF.

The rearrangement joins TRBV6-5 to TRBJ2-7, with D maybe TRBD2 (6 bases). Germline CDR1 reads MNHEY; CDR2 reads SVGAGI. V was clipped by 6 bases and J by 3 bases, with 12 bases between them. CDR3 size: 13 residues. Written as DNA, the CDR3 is TGTGCCAGCAGCCTAGGAGGGGACTACGAGCAGTACTTC. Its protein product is CASSLGGDYEQYF.